Listed below are T cell receptor beta chains from one sample, sequenced in a study of lymphopenia after photon versus proton radiotherapy. Profiled with immunoSEQ multiplex PCR; TCRdb holds only in-frame clones, not every one. The top ten hold around 10% of the sample, which has roughly 6,500 clones, roughly 90% seen once. Sequencing used peripheral blood, obtained from a patient treated with photon-based radiotherapy. Receptors were obtained from a man between 60 and 75 years old with cholangiocarcinoma. Each CDR3 is given with its conserved first and last residue. Fields, in order: V gene, D gene, J gene, clone size, CDR3 DNA, CDR3 protein. D genes are given only for firm matches. Size tells how often a clone was seen (once, few, many) or the class of an expanded clone, and some rows leave it out.

>TRBV5-1|TRBD1|TRBJ1-4|NA
TGCGCCAGCAGCTTGGGCTTGGGACAGGGGGCGTTCAATGAAAAACTGTTTTTT
CASSLGLGQGAFNEKLFF
>TRBV7-2|NA|TRBJ2-2|NA
TGTGCCAGCAGCTTAACAGGGTCTTACTTAACGACCGGGGAGCTGTTTTTT
CASSLTGSYLTTGELFF
>TRBV5-4|TRBD2|TRBJ2-3|NA
TGTGCCAGCAGCTCGACACTAGCGGGGGGGCGGAATACGCAGTATTTT
CASSSTLAGGRNTQYF
>TRBV4-1|NA|TRBJ2-2|NA
TGCGCCAGCAGCCAAGATACAGACAGGCTGAACACCGGGGAGCTGTTTTTT
CASSQDTDRLNTGELFF
>TRBV28|NA|TRBJ2-7|NA
TGTGCCAGCAGTTTGGGGGGCGACGAGCAGTACTTC
CASSLGGDEQYF
>TRBV6-1|NA|TRBJ2-6|NA
TGTGCCATCGTCATCCGGAGTTCTGGGGCCAACGTCCTGACTTTC
CAIVIRSSGANVLTF
>TRBV19|TRBD1|TRBJ2-1|NA
TGTGCCAGTAGTAAGCCCGGGACAGGGTATAGGAATGAGCAGTTCTTC
CASSKPGTGYRNEQFF
>TRBV10-3|NA|TRBJ1-1|NA
TGTGCCATCAGTGATCAGGCAGGCAACACTGAAGCTTTCTTT
CAISDQAGNTEAFF
>TRBV7-8|NA|TRBJ1-1|NA
TGTGCCAGCAGCGTAAGGGGCCAGGCTGTTGCTTTCTTT
CASSVRGQAVAFF
>TRBV19|NA|TRBJ2-7|NA
TGTGCCAGTAGCTCGGACTACTACGAGCAGTACTTC
CASSSDYYEQYF
>TRBV9|TRBD2|TRBJ2-5|once
TGTGCCAGCAGCGTAGGGCCGGGGGGGCAGGAGACCCAGTACTTC
CASSVGPGGQETQYF
>TRBV28|NA|TRBJ1-1|NA
TGTGCCAGCAGTTCTTTGACCGGGACGGCCAACACTGAAGCTTTCTTT
CASSSLTGTANTEAFF
>TRBV28|NA|TRBJ1-1|once
TGTGCCACCTTCTTGAACACTGAAGCTTTCTTT
CATFLNTEAFF
>TRBV6-5|NA|TRBJ1-1|NA
TGTGCCAGCAGTTACCAGAGGAACACTGAAGCTTTCTTT
CASSYQRNTEAFF
>TRBV4-2|TRBD1|TRBJ1-6|few
TGTGCCAGCAGCCAAGAGGTACAGGGGCTTAATTCACCCCTCCACTTT
CASSQEVQGLNSPLHF
>TRBV28|TRBD1|TRBJ1-2|once
TGTGCCAGCACGATGGACAGGAGCGGCTACACCTTC
CASTMDRSGYTF
>TRBV10-3|NA|TRBJ1-2|NA
TGTGCCATCAGTGAGTCTGGGAGAACTAACTATGGCTACACCTTC
CAISESGRTNYGYTF
>TRBV7-9|NA|TRBJ2-3|NA
TGTGCCAGCAGTGTGTCAGGCACAGATACGCAGTATTTT
CASSVSGTDTQYF
>TRBV7-8|TRBD2|TRBJ2-1|few
TGTGCCAGCAGCTTAGATGGTCTAGCGGGGGGCGCGGAACAGTTCTTC
CASSLDGLAGGAEQFF
>TRBV14|NA|TRBJ2-3|NA
TGTGCCAGCAGCCAAGGCCGACTAACTTTCACAGATACGCAGTATTTT
CASSQGRLTFTDTQYF
>TRBV18|NA|TRBJ1-6|NA
TGTGCCAGCTCACCACCGACGGCAGGCTCACCCCTCCACTTT
CASSPPTAGSPLHF
>TRBV7-6|NA|TRBJ2-7|NA
TGTGCCAGCAGCTTAGCGCCCCCCGGCGAGCAGTACTTC
CASSLAPPGEQYF